Listed below are T cell receptor beta chains from one sample, sequenced in a study of blood T cells in healthy people across ages. TCRdb called the 5' RACE reads again in MiXCR, with one record for every CDR3 protein. The sample lists around 820,000 distinct CDR3 sequences, 20% to 25% occurring once. This same sample was also part of a study on T cells of mothers and their children.

The specimen sequenced was blood. The receptors were sampled from a boy aged 5-17 years in good health. Both conserved end residues are part of each CDR3. The D gene is left open where the match is weak. Where a row states a size, it is once, few, many or the class of an expanded clone; other rows omit it.

j_call,d_call,clone_size,v_call,cdr3_aa,cdr3_nt
TRBJ1-2,TRBD1,.,TRBV4-1,CASSQGQDRADGYTF,TGCGCCAGCAGCCAAGGACAGGACAGGGCAGATGGCTACACCTTC
TRBJ2-5,.,.,TRBV11-2,CASSLHAGGETQYF,TGTGCCAGCAGCTTACATGCCGGGGGAGAGACCCAGTACTTC
TRBJ2-5,.,few,TRBV5-1,CASRHNRETQYF,TGCGCCAGCAGACATAACCGCGAGACCCAGTACTTC
TRBJ2-5,.,many,TRBV11-2,CASAAGETQYF,TGTGCCAGCGCTGCAGGAGAGACCCAGTACTTC
TRBJ2-7,.,.,TRBV12-3/TRBV12-4,CASSLGPEQYF,TGTGCCAGCAGTCTCGGACCGGAGCAGTACTTC
TRBJ2-2,TRBD2,few,TRBV5-6,CASSRGKLAGNTGELFF,TGTGCCAGCAGCCGGGGGAAACTAGCGGGGAACACCGGGGAGCTGTTTTTT
TRBJ1-4,TRBD1,few,TRBV28,CASNLAGGDEKLFF,TGTGCCAGCAACTTGGCAGGGGGCGATGAAAAACTGTTTTTT
TRBJ2-1,TRBD2,.,TRBV18,CASSPGSGNYNEQFF,TGTGCCAGCTCACCAGGTAGCGGGAACTACAATGAGCAGTTCTTC
TRBJ2-7,.,few,TRBV27,CASSFQGSGEQYF,TGTGCCAGCAGTTTTCAGGGTTCGGGGGAGCAGTACTTC
TRBJ2-1,.,few,TRBV7-2,CASSLFQTKNEQFF,TGTGCCAGCAGCTTATTCCAGACCAAGAATGAGCAGTTCTTC
TRBJ1-4,TRBD1,.,TRBV7-9,CASSATGDGEKLLF,TGTGCCAGCAGCGCGACAGGGGACGGTGAAAAACTGCTTTTT
TRBJ2-7,.,.,TRBV10-3,CAISESEVPYEQYF,TGTGCCATCAGTGAGTCCGAGGTTCCCTACGAGCAGTACTTC
TRBJ2-6,.,.,TRBV9,CASSVVGGGDPRSGANVLTF,TGTGCCAGCAGCGTAGTAGGGGGAGGGGATCCGCGCTCTGGGGCCAACGTCCTGACTTTC
TRBJ2-3,.,.,TRBV20-1,CSASRSGGADTQYF,TGCAGTGCTAGTAGGTCCGGAGGGGCAGATACGCAGTATTTT
TRBJ2-3,TRBD1,.,TRBV7-2,CSSSLEDYWTGGDTQYF,TGTTCCAGCAGCTTAGAGGATTATTGGACAGGGGGGGATACGCAGTATTTT
TRBJ1-4,TRBD1,.,TRBV7-9,CASGSQTGVNEKLFF,TGTGCCAGCGGCTCCCAGACAGGGGTTAATGAAAAACTGTTTTTT
TRBJ2-7,.,.,TRBV12-3/TRBV12-4,CASSLGGQTSGEQYF,TGTGCCAGCAGTTTAGGCGGTCAAACGTCGGGCGAGCAGTACTTC
TRBJ2-7,.,.,TRBV28,CASSPEGGYEQYF,TGTGCCAGCAGTCCGGAGGGCGGCTACGAGCAGTACTTC
TRBJ2-5,TRBD2,.,TRBV2,CASSVVSGRHGETQYF,TGTGCCAGCAGTGTGGTTAGCGGGAGGCACGGGGAGACCCAGTACTTC
TRBJ1-1,.,.,TRBV3-1,CASSQRAVGTEAFF,TGTGCCAGCAGCCAAAGGGCGGTCGGCACTGAAGCTTTCTTT
TRBJ2-7,TRBD2,.,TRBV9,CASSVSAGWSYEQYF,TGTGCCAGCAGCGTTTCAGCGGGATGGTCCTACGAGCAGTACTTC
TRBJ2-3,TRBD2,.,TRBV24-1,CATSDSSSGGSTHTQYF,TGTGCCACCAGTGATTCCTCCAGCGGGGGTAGCACACATACGCAGTATTTT
TRBJ1-1,TRBD1,few,TRBV29-1,CSARQGPEAFF,TGCAGCGCAAGACAGGGACCTGAAGCTTTCTTT
TRBJ2-2,TRBD2,.,TRBV12-3/TRBV12-4,CASSFGGTGELLF,TGTGCCAGCAGTTTCGGGGGGACCGGGGAGCTGCTTTTT
TRBJ2-3,TRBD1,.,TRBV5-1,CASSPNPGTALGADTQYF,TGCGCCAGCAGCCCTAACCCTGGGACAGCTCTAGGGGCAGATACGCAGTATTTT
TRBJ1-6,.,.,TRBV14,CASSRQVGSPLHF,TGTGCCAGCAGCCGACAGGTGGGCTCACCCCTCCACTTT
TRBJ2-7,TRBD1,.,TRBV4-1,CASSQIQGGPYEQYF,TGCGCCAGCAGCCAGATACAGGGGGGCCCCTACGAGCAGTACTTC
TRBJ1-1,.,few,TRBV11-2,CASSSPHPGTVNTEAFF,TGTGCCAGCAGCTCCCCCCATCCCGGGACGGTGAACACTGAAGCTTTCTTT
TRBJ2-1,.,few,TRBV6-2/TRBV6-3,CASSYMGYEQFF,TGTGCCAGCAGTTACATGGGCTATGAGCAGTTCTTC
TRBJ2-7,.,few,TRBV9,CASSVATGRNYEQYF,TGTGCCAGCAGCGTAGCTACGGGCAGGAACTACGAGCAGTACTTC
TRBJ2-5,.,.,TRBV7-2,CASSYSPGAGETQYF,TGTGCCAGCAGCTACAGTCCTGGCGCGGGAGAGACCCAGTACTTC
TRBJ2-7,TRBD1,many,TRBV20-1,CSARDRAYEQYF,TGCAGCGCACGGGACAGGGCTTACGAGCAGTACTTC
TRBJ2-7,.,.,TRBV7-3,CSSSLRGGQNYEQYF,TGTTCCAGCAGCTTAAGAGGGGGTCAGAACTACGAGCAGTACTTC
TRBJ1-2,TRBD1,.,TRBV30,CAKDRDLYGYTF,TGTGCCAAGGACAGGGACCTCTATGGCTACACCTTC
TRBJ1-1,TRBD1,.,TRBV27,CASSSGGTNTEAFF,TGTGCCAGCAGTTCAGGGGGAACGAACACTGAAGCTTTCTTT
TRBJ2-3,TRBD1,many,TRBV6-1,CASSGRYQTGSDTDTQYF,TGTGCCAGCAGTGGGCGATACCAGACAGGGTCAGACACAGATACGCAGTATTTT
TRBJ1-1,TRBD1,once,TRBV4-1,CASSQGDSRNTEAFF,TGCGCCAGCAGCCAAGGGGACAGTCGGAACACTGAAGCTTTCTTT
TRBJ2-5,.,few,TRBV2,CASSVRRGDPKQETQYF,TGTGCCAGCAGTGTTAGGCGGGGTGATCCTAAGCAAGAGACCCAGTACTTC
TRBJ2-7,.,many,TRBV29-1,CSVRTSGYEQYF,TGCAGCGTTCGAACTAGTGGATACGAGCAGTACTTC
TRBJ2-1,TRBD2,.,TRBV7-2,CASSPILAGTAQFF,TGTGCCAGCAGCCCCATCCTAGCGGGGACAGCCCAGTTCTTC
TRBJ2-3,TRBD1,.,TRBV9,CASSVVGDSITDTQYF,TGTGCCAGCAGCGTAGTTGGGGACAGTATCACAGATACGCAGTATTTT
TRBJ1-2,TRBD1,few,TRBV20-1,CSAGDRGSLYGYTF,TGCAGTGCTGGGGACAGGGGGAGTCTCTATGGCTACACCTTC
TRBJ2-1,.,.,TRBV7-2,CASILSGSPNNEQFF,TGTGCCAGTATTCTTTCCGGAAGCCCGAACAATGAGCAGTTCTTC
TRBJ2-3,.,few,TRBV29-1,CSEGNFTGDTQYF,TGCAGCGAGGGGAATTTTACAGGAGATACGCAGTATTTT
TRBJ2-3,TRBD2,few,TRBV6-4,CASSTVAGSTDTQYF,TGTGCCAGCAGTACCGTAGCGGGTAGCACAGATACGCAGTATTTT
TRBJ2-6,TRBD2,few,TRBV20-1,CSAPVGGLAVSGANVLTF,TGCAGTGCTCCGGTGGGGGGACTAGCGGTTTCTGGGGCCAACGTCCTGACTTTC
TRBJ2-1,.,few,TRBV28,CASTTAGGAHNEQFF,TGTGCCAGCACCACGGCTGGGGGGGCCCACAATGAGCAGTTCTTC
TRBJ2-2,.,.,TRBV7-9,CASSLAVGVTIPGELFF,TGTGCCAGCAGCTTAGCGGTTGGAGTAACAATCCCCGGGGAGCTGTTTTTT
TRBJ2-5,TRBD2,many,TRBV6-5,CASSRGGETQYF,TGTGCCAGCAGCCGGGGAGGGGAGACCCAGTACTTC
TRBJ2-3,.,few,TRBV5-5,CASSTYGAGVSTDTQYF,TGTGCCAGCAGCACCTATGGGGCAGGGGTCAGCACAGATACGCAGTATTTT
TRBJ2-1,.,few,TRBV28,CASSSGASSYNEQFF,TGTGCCAGCAGTTCCGGGGCCAGCTCCTACAATGAGCAGTTCTTC
TRBJ1-1,.,few,TRBV28,CASSLADTSEGTEAFF,TGTGCCAGCAGTTTAGCAGATACCTCAGAAGGTACTGAAGCTTTCTTT
TRBJ2-7,TRBD2,few,TRBV19,CASQVREGSYEQYF,TGTGCCAGTCAAGTGAGGGAGGGATCCTACGAGCAGTACTTC
TRBJ2-5,TRBD2,.,TRBV7-9,CASSLKREGHETQYF,TGTGCCAGCAGCTTAAAGCGGGAGGGCCATGAGACCCAGTACTTC
TRBJ2-7,.,.,TRBV12-3/TRBV12-4,CASSIQGSGYEQYF,TGTGCCAGCAGTATTCAGGGCAGCGGGTACGAGCAGTACTTC